This TCR beta chain was recovered during a study of blood T cell repertoires in COVID-19 (dated by TCRdb to the early 2020s). Study-level background: Samples from collaborators originated in the United States, Italy and Spain and spanned both the acute and convalescent phases of COVID-19. The sample metadata nearly always contained a de-identified subject ID, COVID-19 status, age in years and sex. The material from the prospective study consisted of cDNA or gDNA derived from T cells, B-cell-depleted T cells, or PBMCs. Deeply sampled blood TCRbeta repertoires from subjects exposed to, actively infected with, or recovered from COVID-19 were included in the dataset. Samples came from the ongoing ImmuneRACE study (first 160 participants) plus 1,254 subjects from 6 global collaborators. Where available, HLA class I and class II types were taken from metadata supplied by the sample provider and were not determined by assay-based typing. The repertoires were released in a freely available public database intended as a resource for research on the immune response to SARS-CoV-2.

This clone has more than one count but fewer than ten. Its antigen remains undetermined. One base away there is no much larger clone; base qualities are not given. V loses 3 bases of germline sequence and J loses 3 bases, and the interval between the two ends is 8 bases. CDR1 and CDR2, looked up from the germline V gene, are KGHSH and LQKENI. Its CDR3 holds 13 amino acids, cysteine through phenylalanine. The CDR3 DNA has 39 bases and is translated from base 1. Another Seattle source contributed samples from volunteer blood donors who had recovered from COVID-19. Each collaborating institution followed its own protocols to collect whole blood in K2EDTA tubes. For TCRbeta analysis, collaborator samples were shipped as frozen whole blood, as isolated PBMCs, or as DNA extracted from either sample type. TCRbeta CDR3 regions were amplified from genomic DNA by means of the immunoSEQ Assay, a bias-controlled multiplex PCR. In the source study's methods: Nucleated cell counts per sample were estimated from amplification of reference gene primers within the assay. To quantify the absolute abundance of each unique TCRbeta CDR3 rearrangement, sequence reads were collapsed and filtered. For each sample, productive Simpson clonality was calculated as the square root of Simpson's diversity index across productive rearrangements. TCRdb took this table from immuneACCESS and kept in-frame rearrangements with V and J called. Such tables lack part of the clones; where checked against another copy, unresolved V genes explain under half of the gap, and the rest is unexplained. Clone size and the V and J calls come from that table; the DNA yielded D and trimming. This sample has 200,000 to 250,000 clones in its table, and roughly 85% of those were observed once. Of the sample, approximately 2.1% falls within the top ten clones.

The investigation overall reported the following: The amount of clinical and demographic metadata varied by source and participant and was provided uncurated.

The receptor was derived from a man aged 25-45 years who had recovered from COVID-19. The sequencing sample was made of peripheral blood. In this chain, TRBV18 is recombined with TRBJ1-1, and the D gene may be TRBD1, 5 bases matching. The CDR3: CASSPKQDTEAFF. The DNA sequence is TGTGCCAGCTCACCGAAACAGGACACTGAAGCTTTCTTT.